The 18 T cell receptor beta chains below all came from one sample that was sequenced in a study of shared clonotypes between healthy human individuals. Assay used: immunoSEQ multiplex PCR; TCRdb lists only in-frame clones, some missing. The table has about 96,000 clones, around 68% seen once. The sample was memory CD8+ T cells sorted from blood. Subset noted: CD45RO+ cells pooled with CCR7-negative TemRA cells. These TCRs come from a man younger than 40 in good health.

This clone was seen more than once but under ten times. The chain couples TRBV27 to TRBJ2-7; no firm D call. The V and J ends lost 2 bases and 2 bases respectively, with 7 bases between them. The CDR3 consists of 13 residues. Germline CDR1 and CDR2: MNHEY and SMNVEV (reference sequence). This CDR3 reads CASSLVGPYEQYF. The CDR3 DNA is TGTGCCAGCAGTTTAGTAGGGCCCTACGAGCAGTACTTC.

This clone was detected only a few times. No DNA is shown, since the ends of the CDR3 on it are uncertain; the CDR3 is the one TCRdb lists. V gene TRBV5-4 combines with J gene TRBJ2-7. The V gene's germline CDR1 is SGHNT and CDR2 YYREEE (reference sequence). Counting both end residues, the CDR3 totals 13 amino acids. The CDR3 here is CASSSGPASEQYF.

This clone was detected a few times. V usage is TRBV28 and J usage is TRBJ1-2; 8 bases are shared with TRBD1. CDR1 MDHEN and CDR2 SYDVKM come from the germline V gene. V lost 5 bases to trimming and J lost 3 bases; unmatched junction nucleotides: 5. The CDR3 has 14 residues. The CDR3 reads CASSPMTGDYGYTF. For the CDR3, the DNA is TGTGCCAGCAGTCCGATGACAGGGGACTATGGCTACACCTTC.

The V gene is TRBV5-3, the J gene TRBJ2-7; D is ambiguous. TRBV5-3 is an open reading frame, and its role is uncertain. V lost 6 bases and J lost 4, with 20 bases in between. The CDR3 totals 15 residues. CDR3 residues: CARTRMYLLGYEQYF. CDR3 coding DNA: TGTGCCAGAACCCGCATGTACCTTCTAGGGTACGAGCAGTACTTC.

Note on this clone: Other DNA sequences of this sample code for an identical CDR3. J is TRBJ2-7 and V is TRBV5-5, with TRBD2 matching over 8 bases. Germline CDR1 SGHKS, CDR2 YYEKEE (reference sequence). The CDR3 runs to 13 residues. V lost 4 bases and J lost 7; bases outside the gene matches: 7. The CDR3 sequence: CASSQTSGYEQYF. The CDR3 DNA is TGTGCCAGCAGCCAAACTAGCGGCTATGAGCAGTACTTC.

This clone was seen repeatedly, ten times or more. This chain uses TRBV27 with TRBJ2-3, with TRBD2 identical over 7 bases. Per germline, CDR1 MNHEY and CDR2 SMNVEV (reference sequence). The CDR3 loop spans 14 amino acids. J gave up 3 bases and V 2 bases, and 2 bases lay outside the gene matches. CDR3: CASSLSGETDTQYF. For the CDR3, the DNA is TGTGCCAGCAGTTTAAGCGGGGAGACAGATACGCAGTATTTT.

The rearrangement joins TRBV10-3 to TRBJ2-3, with D possibly being TRBD2 (6 bases). The CDR3 contains 17 residues. CDR1 is ENHRY and CDR2 is SYGVKD in the germline V gene. CDR3 protein: CGDLRGWGKGSTDTQYF. The DNA of the CDR3 is TGTGGGGACTTGCGCGGCTGGGGTAAGGGTTCCACAGATACGCAGTATTTT.

This chain joins TRBV27 and TRBJ2-4; TRBD1 or TRBD2 may be the D gene (6 bases each). Germline values: CDR1 MNHEY, CDR2 SMNVEV (reference sequence). V shed 5 bases and J shed 6 bases, with 23 bases lying between them. This CDR3 is 17 amino acids long. The chain's CDR3 is CASSQLTVLGGINIQYF. The CDR3 DNA reads as TGTGCCAGCAGTCAACTCACGGTTTTAGGGGGGATAAACATTCAGTACTTC.

The rearrangement uses TRBV7-2 and TRBJ2-7; 11 nucleotides match TRBD1. Germline CDR1 reads SGHTA; CDR2 reads FQGNSA. The CDR3 contains 14 residues. V lost 3 bases to trimming and J lost 3 bases; unmatched junction nucleotides: 1. The CDR3 DNA follows: TGTGCCAGCAGCTTGGGACAGGGGGTCTACGAGCAGTACTTC. Protein: CASSLGQGVYEQYF.

V gene TRBV5-1 combines with J gene TRBJ2-1; D is undetermined. CDR1 SGHRS and CDR2 YFSETQ come from the germline V gene. The V end was cut by 4 bases, the J end by 0 bases, with 11 bases between. The CDR3 is 15 amino acids. CDR3 sequence: CASSRRASSYNEQFF. Here the CDR3 DNA reads TGCGCCAGCAGCCGAAGGGCTAGCTCCTACAATGAGCAGTTCTTC.

A remark on this clone: The sample contains more than one DNA sequence encoding this CDR3. The chain recombines TRBV28 with TRBJ2-7; D call uncertain. This CDR3 comprises 11 residues. Germline V gives CDR1 MDHEN, CDR2 SYDVKM. Trimming left V 7 bases short and J 3 bases short, with 7 bases between. CDR3 amino acids: CASTSYYEQYF. For the CDR3, the DNA is TGTGCCAGCACCTCATACTACGAGCAGTACTTC. Looking up the rest from reference TRBV28 and TRBJ2-7 gives the full variable domain: DVKVTQSSRYLVKRTGEKVFLECVQDMDHENMFWYRQDPGLGLRLIYFSYDVKMKEKGDIPEGYSVSREKKERFSLILESASTNQTSMYLCASTSYYEQYFGPGTRLTVT.

The chain links TRBV5-6 to TRBJ2-7; D uncertain. This CDR3 is 14 amino acids long. The germline CDR1 and CDR2 sequences are SGHDT and YYEEEE. V was cut by 4 bases and J by 0 bases, with 11 bases left in between. The CDR3 region has the DNA TGTGCCAGCAGCCCCATCCCTAGCTCCTACGAGCAGTACTTC. Protein sequence: CASSPIPSSYEQYF.

The chain carries TRBV15 and TRBJ2-7, with TRBD1 identical over 10 bases. CDR1 is LNHNV, CDR2 YYDKDF, per germline (reference sequence). Losses at the gene ends were 3 bases for V and 3 bases for J; bases not matched to a gene: 8. The CDR3 runs to 16 residues. The CDR3 reads CATSRTGTGVVYEQYF. As DNA, the CDR3 is TGTGCCACCAGCAGGACCGGGACAGGGGTGGTCTACGAGCAGTACTTC.

This clone was seen once. V usage is TRBV21-1 and J usage is TRBJ2-5; the table calls TRBD1, which could not be checked here. TRBV21-1 is an annotated pseudogene. This CDR3 region has 19 residues. In nucleotides, the CDR3 is TGTGCCAGCAGCAAATCGGATACCGGGCAGGGGCCCTTTCAAGAGACCCAGTACTTC. Amino acids: CASSKSDTGQGPFQETQYF.

The genes are TRBV5-1 and TRBJ2-3, with 10 bases matching TRBD1. Germline lookup yields CDR1 SGHRS and CDR2 YFSETQ. J lost 3 bases, V lost 4 bases, and 14 bases had no gene match. The CDR3 has 18 amino acids. CDR3 in amino acids: CASSDTGTGVSGTDTQYF. CDR3 nucleotides: TGCGCCAGCAGCGATACCGGGACAGGGGTTAGCGGGACAGATACGCAGTATTTT.

V and J are TRBV7-4 and TRBJ2-7, with 7 positions matching TRBD1. V trimming: 2 bases; J trimming: 7 bases; junction bases outside the gene matches: 8. Germline V CDR1 and CDR2: SGHVT, SQSDAQ. CDR3 length equals 14 residues. This CDR3 is CASSLLQGVWEQYF. CDR3 sequence (DNA): TGTGCCAGCAGCTTATTGCAGGGGGTGTGGGAGCAGTACTTC.

The rearrangement joins TRBV19 to TRBJ2-7, with D possibly being TRBD2 (6 bases). The V end was cut by 6 bases, the J end by 0 bases, with 12 bases between. Germline V gene lookup returns CDR1 LNHDA and CDR2 SQIVND (reference sequence). This CDR3 is built from 14 residues. This chain's CDR3 is CASRSGGSSYEQYF. Here the CDR3 DNA reads TGTGCCAGTAGAAGCGGAGGGAGCTCCTACGAGCAGTACTTC.

This rearrangement joins TRBV29-1 to TRBJ2-7, with 8 bases lining up with TRBD1. Germline trimming cut 6 bases from V and 2 bases from J; bases unmatched to any gene: 3. CDR1 and CDR2 (germline): SQVTM, ANQGSEA. The CDR3 is made up of 12 amino acids. The CDR3 region is CSVTGDPYEQYF. The CDR3 DNA follows: TGCAGCGTGACAGGGGACCCCTACGAGCAGTACTTC.